This T cell receptor beta chain was observed in a study of OX40 agonist ivuxolimab in advanced cancers. As for the study in general: Two cutaneous melanoma patients and one hepatocellular carcinoma patient, three in all, had partial responses.

Blood draws occurred at baseline, cycle 4 day 1, and cycle 7 day 1. Trimming stripped 5 bases from V and 1 base from J, with 14 bases between. From germline, CDR1 is SGHAT and CDR2 FQDESV (reference sequence). The CDR3 consists of 15 residues. Assay: immunoSEQ multiplex PCR; the TCRdb copy retains only in-frame clones and omits some. The table includes under 90,000 clones, roughly 87% detected once. The chain couples TRBV11-1 to TRBJ2-5; the D gene could be TRBD1 or TRBD2 (5 bases each). The origin of this receptor is an adult with an advanced solid tumor such as melanoma, head and neck, liver or kidney cancer. Sequenced material: CD4+ or CD8+ T cells sorted from blood, taken in a trial of the OX40 agonist ivuxolimab. The DNA of the CDR3 is TGTGCCAGCAGCCCGGGACGGAGGCCCCAAGAGACCCAGTACTTC. This encodes CASSPGRRPQETQYF.